The 32 T cell receptor beta chains in this list originate from one sample, sequenced in a study of tumor and adjacent non-tumor tissue in lung cancer. No cell sorting was done before RNA was extracted from the tissue. Distant lung tissue was collected more than 3 cm away from the tumor edge. Three rounds of nested PCR, following a modified ARM-PCR protocol, produced the TCRbeta library. Each CDR3 protein gets one entry after TCRdb re-called the multiplex PCR reads with MiXCR. The sample has some 80,000 distinct CDR3 sequences, over 60% seen once. The specimen was distant non-tumor lung tissue. The receptor set was obtained from a man in his sixties or seventies with non-small cell lung cancer.

In the case of this clonotype: A read error is likely, as this CDR3 ends without the conserved phenylalanine or tryptophan. The chain recombines TRBV6-1 with TRBJ1-1; a weak D match, TRBD1 (5 bases). The CDR3 extends over 14 amino acids. Looked up from germline, CDR1 is MNHNS and CDR2 is SASEGT. CDR3 protein: CASSLETVNTEAFY. For the CDR3, the DNA is TGTGCCAGCAGTCTTGAGACAGTGAACACTGAGGCTTTCTAT.

This clonotype was picked up one time. At one end, the junction sequence differs from germline, possibly due to a read error. CDR3 nucleotides: TGTGCCAGCAGCCCGTTACAGGACAATTATGGCTACGCCTTC. Translating it yields CASSPLQDNYGYAF. This chain links TRBV4-2 with TRBJ1-2, with a weak D call TRBD1 (5 bases). The germline CDR1 and CDR2 sequences are LGHNA and YNFKEQ. The length of the CDR3 is 14 residues.

The V and J genes are TRBV29-1 and TRBJ1-1; no clear D gene. Germline-derived CDR1 and CDR2 are SQVTM and ANQGSEA. CDR3 length: 12 residues. CDR3 nucleotides: TGCAGTGTTCTGGCGGAGAGGCCTAAAGCTTTCTTT. Translation: CSVLAERPKAFF.

On this clonotype: The conserved phenylalanine or tryptophan normally closing the CDR3 is absent here, so this likely arose from a read error. This chain connects TRBV7-8 to TRBJ2-4; 8 bases are a match to TRBD2. The CDR3 loop spans 18 amino acids. Germline V gene sequence: CDR1 SGHVS, CDR2 FQNEAQ. The CDR3 here is CASSDLAGTRVGKKIQYL. The CDR3 coding sequence is TGTGCCAGCAGCGATTTGGCCGGGACTAGGGTCGGCAAAAAGATTCAGTACCTC.

A note on this clonotype: At one end the junction does not follow the germline gene, possibly because of a read error. The chain uses TRBV7-8 and TRBJ2-5, with D perhaps TRBD2 (6 bases). This CDR3 spans 17 amino acids. The germline CDR1 and CDR2 sequences are SGHVS and FQNEAQ. In DNA form, the CDR3 reads TGTGCCTGCAGCTTAGCGTCGAACGGAACTGGGGGGGAGACCCAGTACTTC. It is translated as CACSLASNGTGGETQYF.

A note on this clonotype: This may be a read error: a much more frequent sequence differs by one nucleotide. V usage is TRBV6-1 and J usage is TRBJ2-2; 8 nucleotides match TRBD2. The CDR3 extends over 18 amino acids. Germline V lookup: CDR1 MNHNS, CDR2 SASEGT. CDR3 in amino acids: CATGGFFFGGDNTGELYF. For the CDR3, the DNA is TGTGCCACGGGGGGCTTCTTCTTCGGGGGGGATAACACCGGGGAGCTGTATTTT.

On this clonotype itself: Sequence at one end of the junction differs from germline and may be a read error. The rearrangement joins TRBV11-3 to TRBJ1-1; D possibly corresponds to TRBD1 (5 bases). CDR1 SGHNT and CDR2 YENEEA come from the germline V gene. CDR3 length equals 16 residues. The CDR3 region has the DNA TGTGCCCGCAGCTTCCGGGACCGAACTCTGAACACTGAAGCTTTCTTT. Translation: CARSFRDRTLNTEAFF.

This clonotype was found once. V and J are TRBV10-2 and TRBJ2-3; either TRBD1 or TRBD2 may supply D (6 bases each). Trimming shortened V by 7 bases and J by 2 bases, and 13 bases separated the two germline ends. CDR1 WSHSY and CDR2 SAAADI come from the germline V gene. The CDR3 runs 14 residues. CDR3 in DNA: TGCGCCAGCACGAAGGGGGGATTCACAGATACGCAGTATTTT. It specifies CASTKGGFTDTQYF.

Comment on this clonotype: A much larger clone differs by one base, so this may be a read error. The gene calls are TRBV12-3 or TRBV12-4 and TRBJ1-2; no reliable D call. This CDR3 contains 14 residues. CDR3 nucleotides: TGTGCCAGCAGTTTAGCGGATTCTAACCATGGCTACACCTTC. Amino acids: CASSLADSNHGYTF.

To note about this clonotype: Being one base from a much bigger clone, this may be a read error. The chain uses TRBV24-1 and TRBJ2-3; the D is unclear. In germline, CDR1 is KGHDR, CDR2 SFDVKD. CDR3 length: 16 amino acids. The CDR3 sequence: CATSDPRGLFTDTHYF. In DNA, the CDR3 is TGTGCCACCAGTGATCCGAGAGGCCTATTTACAGATACGCACTATTTT.

In the case of this clonotype: Germline is not matched at one junction end, which may reflect a read error. The chain has TRBV10-2 and TRBJ2-7; maybe TRBD2 (6 bases). Germline CDR1 is WSHSY and CDR2 is SAAADI. The CDR3 spans 14 residues. This chain's CDR3 is CASRQAGTLDEQYF. In DNA, the CDR3 is TGCGCCAGCAGGCAAGCCGGGACTCTGGACGAGCAGTATTTC.

The chain uses TRBV11-1 and TRBJ1-6; possible D gene TRBD1, 6 bases. The CDR3 has 15 residues. The germline V gene has CDR1 SGHAT and CDR2 FQDESV (reference sequence). V lost 4 bases and J 13 bases, leaving 20 bases between the germline ends. The CDR3 here is CASSSGQPDNWPLHF. CDR3 nucleotides: TGTGCCAGCAGCTCCGGACAGCCTGATAATTGGCCCCTCCACTTT.

The chain links TRBV6-6 to TRBJ2-2; D not resolved. The ends were cut back, 5 bases at V and 9 bases at J, with 10 bases in the middle. The CDR3 covers 12 residues. Germline CDR1 and CDR2: MNHNY and SVGAGI (reference sequence). The CDR3 region has the DNA TGTGCCAGCAGTAAGCACACATGGGAGCTGTTTTTT. Encoded protein: CASSKHTWELFF.

Concerning this clonotype itself: This clone may be a read error of a much larger clone one base away. The V and J genes are TRBV4-1 and TRBJ1-3, with D hard to call. The CDR3 totals 15 residues. Germline V gene data show CDR1 as MGHRA and CDR2 as YSYEKL. CDR3 in amino acids: CANSQDPDFWNTIYF. As DNA, the CDR3 is TGCGCCAACAGCCAAGATCCGGACTTTTGGAACACCATATATTTT.

Comments on this clonotype: Because the CDR3 is missing its conserved closing phenylalanine or tryptophan, this is likely a read error. The chain links TRBV29-1 to TRBJ1-2; D possibly corresponds to TRBD1 (6 bases). The length of the CDR3 is 11 residues. Trimming took off 8 bases at V and 10 bases at J, with 17 bases between the two ends. Germline CDR1 and CDR2: SQVTM and ANQGSEA. CDR3 sequence (DNA): TGCAGCATTTCCTACGGACAGATCTACACCTAC. Protein sequence: CSISYGQIYTY.

As to this clonotype: An end of the junction differs from the germline gene, which may be a read error. V usage is TRBV12-3 or TRBV12-4 and J usage is TRBJ1-1; D remains ambiguous. The CDR3 has 13 residues. CDR3 DNA: TGTGCCAGCAGTGAGGAGCTCTACAATGAAGCTTTGTTT. It is translated as CASSEELYNEALF.

Worth noting for this clonotype: This CDR3 fails to terminate in the conserved phenylalanine or tryptophan, so it likely reflects a read error. The genes are TRBV11-2 and TRBJ2-5; D is perhaps TRBD2 (5 bases). The CDR3 runs to 15 residues. CDR1 is SGHAT, CDR2 FQNNGV, per germline. Written as DNA, the CDR3 is TGTGTCAGCAGCCCGGGGATATTTGGGCAAGAGACCCAGTACATC. Amino acids: CVSSPGIFGQETQYI.

The chain carries TRBV24-1 and TRBJ2-2, with D maybe TRBD2 (6 bases). V lost 4 bases and J 9 bases, leaving 17 bases between the germline ends. This CDR3 has 15 amino acids. Germline V CDR1 and CDR2: KGHDR, SFDVKD. This CDR3 reads CATSDRGGDTWELFF. In nucleotides, the CDR3 is TGTGCCACCAGTGACCGGGGAGGAGACACGTGGGAGCTGTTTTTT.

A note on this clonotype: A much more abundant neighbour one base away suggests this may be a read error. The CDR3 DNA is TGTACCAGCAGTTGGGACAGGCGGTCCTACGAGCAGTACTTC. Translated, it gives CTSSWDRRSYEQYF. The V and J genes are TRBV2 and TRBJ2-7; 8 bases agree with TRBD1. Germline-derived CDR1 and CDR2 are SNHLY and FYNNEI. The CDR3 contains 14 residues. Using reference TRBV2 and TRBJ2-7 for the parts outside the CDR3, the full variable domain is EPEVTQTPSHQVTQMGQEVILRCVPISNHLYFYWYRQILGQKVEFLVSFYNNEISEKSEIFDDQFSVERPDGSNFTLKIRSTKLEDSAMYFCTSSWDRRSYEQYFGPGTRLTVT.

A remark on this clonotype: One base away lies a much larger clone, so this may be a sequencing read error. V and J are TRBV6-2 or TRBV6-3 and TRBJ2-5, with a tentative D call TRBD1 (6 bases). CDR1 MNHEY and CDR2 SVGEGT come from the germline V gene. V lost 8 bases, J lost 4 bases, and 23 bases lay in between. CDR3 length equals 16 residues. CDR3 sequence reads: CASHRPDSWASETQYF. In DNA form, the CDR3 reads TGTGCCAGCCACCGGCCGGACAGCTGGGCGTCAGAGACCCAGTACTTC.

This chain links TRBV18 with TRBJ1-5; D is unclear. Germline assignment: CDR1 KGHSH and CDR2 LQKENI. With 1 base removed from V and 0 bases from J, the gap between germline ends came to 13 bases. This CDR3 contains 17 residues. Written as DNA, the CDR3 is TGTGCCAGCTCACCACAGGGAAGCAAGTATAGCAATCAGCCCCAGCATTTT. It is translated as CASSPQGSKYSNQPQHF.

In this sample, this clonotype turned up many times. The J gene is TRBJ2-5, the V gene TRBV6-2 or TRBV6-3, with 10 bases aligning to TRBD2. The ends lost 2 bases at V and 1 base at J; junction bases unmatched: 13. CDR3 length equals 19 residues. Per the germline V gene, CDR1 is MNHEY and CDR2 is SVGEGT. CDR3 region: CASSYGRLAGNVSQETQYF. The CDR3 DNA follows: TGTGCCAGCAGTTACGGACGACTAGCGGGTAATGTGAGCCAAGAGACCCAGTACTTC.

Worth noting for this clonotype: Likely a read error: the CDR3 ends without its conserved phenylalanine or tryptophan. The DNA is omitted, as the CDR3 cannot be located on it reliably, and the CDR3 follows TCRdb's listing. This sequence joins TRBV6-5 and TRBJ1-2; the table assigns TRBD1, which was not confirmed against the DNA. The CDR3 is 12 amino acids in total, end residues counted. Germline-derived CDR1 and CDR2 are MNHEY and SVGAGI. CDR3 in amino acids: CASWGGWLWLHP.

Details on this clonotype: The CDR3 carries no conserved terminal phenylalanine or tryptophan, so it likely arises from a read error. Because the CDR3's place on the DNA is in doubt, the DNA is left out and the CDR3 is given as listed by TCRdb. The chain is built from TRBV6-1 and TRBJ2-1; the table assigns TRBD1, which was not confirmed against the DNA. The germline V gene encodes CDR1 MNHNS and CDR2 SASEGT. The CDR3 extends over 14 residues, inclusive of both ends. CDR3: CASSGTGELDKHFL.

The chain employs TRBV11-2 and TRBJ2-3; D gene ambiguous. V lost 1 base and J 12 bases, leaving 23 bases between the germline ends. CDR1 SGHAT and CDR2 FQNNGV come from the germline V gene. The CDR3 is made up of 16 amino acids. CDR3 protein: CASSLGSSPNTDTQYF. The CDR3 bases are TGTGCCAGCAGCTTAGGTTCGAGCCCTAACACAGACACACAGTATTTT.

This clonotype has only a few counts. A much larger clone differs by one base, so this may be a read error. The chain uses TRBV7-6 and TRBJ2-7, with a weak D call TRBD1 (6 bases). The length of the CDR3 is 13 residues. CDR1 is SGHVS and CDR2 is FNYEAQ in the germline V gene. V lost 6 bases to trimming and J lost 5 bases, with 14 bases between them. CDR3 in amino acids: CASSLDKGDEQYF. DNA for the CDR3: TGTGCCAGCAGTTTGGACAAGGGGGACGAGCAGTACTTC.

A remark on this clonotype: A much larger clone sits a single nucleotide away, making a read error possible. The conserved phenylalanine or tryptophan normally closing the CDR3 is absent here, so this likely arose from a read error. The V gene is TRBV10-3, the J gene TRBJ1-1; maybe TRBD1 (6 bases). CDR1 and CDR2 from the germline V gene are ENHRY and SYGVKD. V lost 10 bases and J 1 base, leaving 19 bases between the germline ends. The CDR3 spans 15 residues. The CDR3 spells CATAPGAGENTEAFI. Written as DNA, the CDR3 is TGTGCCACTGCCCCGGGGGCAGGGGAGAACACTGAAGCTTTCATT.

Worth noting for this clonotype: One end of the junction is discordant with germline, which a read error may explain. The V gene is TRBV4-3, the J gene TRBJ2-3; weak D call: TRBD2 (5 bases). The CDR3 has 17 amino acids. Germline CDR1 reads LGHNA; CDR2 reads YSLEER. CDR3 sequence reads: CASSQDGPSWRTDTHYF. The DNA for the CDR3 is TGCGCCAGCAGTCAAGATGGGCCTAGCTGGAGAACAGATACGCACTATTTT.

Comment on this clonotype: One junction end disagrees with the germline gene, perhaps due to a read error. The chain uses TRBV7-8 and TRBJ2-3; D is possibly TRBD2 (6 bases). This CDR3 has 15 residues. Germline V gene lookup returns CDR1 SGHVS and CDR2 FQNEAQ. CDR3 in DNA: TGTACCAGCATCGAGGGGACTCGTCCCCTAGATACGCAGTATTTT. It codes for CTSIEGTRPLDTQYF.

Details on this clonotype: Sequence at one end of the junction differs from germline and may be a read error. This rearrangement joins TRBV29-1 to TRBJ2-4; D might be TRBD1 (5 bases). This CDR3 is built from 14 residues. Germline CDR1 and CDR2: SQVTM and ANQGSEA. CDR3 nucleotide sequence: TGTATCGCAACAGGCACAGTAGCCAAAAACATTCAGTACTTC. This codes for CIATGTVAKNIQYF.

Remarks on this clonotype: One end of the junction fails to match germline, which may point to a read error. The chain has TRBV7-9 and TRBJ1-1; a weak D match, TRBD1 (6 bases). Germline loops: CDR1 SEHNR, CDR2 FQNEAQ (reference sequence). The CDR3 covers 13 residues. CDR3 amino acids: CASSFHRTRDTLF. The CDR3 nucleotides read TGTGCCAGCAGCTTCCATCGGACAAGGGACACTCTCTTT.

A word on this clonotype: A read error may produce the germline difference seen at one junction end. CDR3 sequence reads: CARSDTIGTGFLTF. DNA of the CDR3: TGTGCCCGCAGTGACACCATCGGGACAGGTTTTTTGACCTTC. The chain joins TRBV6-4 to TRBJ1-2; 8 bases are shared with TRBD1. Germline V gene sequence: CDR1 MRHNA, CDR2 SNTAGT. The CDR3 is made up of 14 amino acids.